These 14 T cell receptor beta chains were sequenced from one sample in a study of shared T cell receptors in the human thymus. Clones were sequenced by immunoSEQ multiplex PCR, and TCRdb holds only the in-frame ones, with some missing. The sample holds 500,000 to 550,000 clones; about 80% are singletons and the top ten take about 0.013%. The sample was also reused in another study, on human thymus T cells.

Sequencing was done on a sample of thymocytes. Receptor source: a boy younger than two with a congenital heart defect.

This clone was observed a few times. This CDR3 reads CASSYSANSTDTQYF. CDR3 DNA sequence: TGTGCCAGCAGTTACTCGGCAAATAGCACAGATACGCAGTATTTT. The chain carries TRBV6-5 and TRBJ2-3; D unclear. V gave up 0 bases and J gave up 0 bases, with 7 bases separating them. Germline values: CDR1 MNHEY, CDR2 SVGAGI. The CDR3 runs 15 residues.

The table lists this clone with a count of one. V is TRBV7-2 and J is TRBJ2-5, with 8 bases identical to TRBD2. V dropped 5 bases and J dropped 7; count of bases not matched to a gene: 15. This CDR3 has 16 residues. Germline CDR1 and CDR2: SGHTA and FQGNSA. The CDR3 DNA reads TGTGCCAGCAGCACAACTAGCGGTTGGGAACGTGGGACCCAGTACTTC. Protein sequence: CASSTTSGWERGTQYF.

This sequence joins TRBV11-2 and TRBJ1-3; unclear D gene. Germline V CDR1 and CDR2: SGHAT, FQNNGV. The CDR3 is 15 amino acids. V lost 4 bases and J 0 bases, leaving 10 bases between the germline ends. The CDR3 DNA reads as TGTGCCAGCAGCTCGACAACCAGCTCTGGAAACACCATATATTTT. It translates to CASSSTTSSGNTIYF.

This chain joins TRBV30 and TRBJ1-2, with TRBD1 as a possible D gene (6 bases). V dropped 4 bases and J dropped 4 bases, with 22 bases sitting between them. Germline assignment: CDR1 GTSNPN and CDR2 SVGIG (reference sequence). The CDR3 is 16 residues long. CDR3 sequence (DNA): TGTGCCTGGAAGGGCCAGGTCCACAGGGTATTCTATGGCTACACCTTC. The encoded protein is CAWKGQVHRVFYGYTF.

This clone was seen only once. The rearrangement uses TRBV6-1 and TRBJ1-1; D is unresolved. Germline V gives CDR1 MNHNS, CDR2 SASEGT. V lost 6 bases and J lost 6, with 14 bases in between. This CDR3 has 13 amino acids. For the CDR3, the DNA is TGTGCCAGCAGGGATCAGGTCGCCCCTGAAGCTTTCTTT. Amino acids: CASRDQVAPEAFF.

V is TRBV15 and J is TRBJ2-6, with D perhaps matching TRBD2 (6 bases). V dropped 0 bases and J dropped 0 bases, with 9 bases sitting between them. From germline, CDR1 is LNHNV and CDR2 YYDKDF (reference sequence). The CDR3 has 17 amino acids. The CDR3 DNA sequence: TGTGCCACCAGCAGAGATAGGAGGGCCTCTGGGGCCAACGTCCTGACTTTC. This encodes CATSRDRRASGANVLTF.

CDR3 sequence reads: CASSPGTVGGNQPQHF. The CDR3 DNA is TGCGCCAGCAGCCCAGGGACAGTTGGGGGCAATCAGCCCCAGCATTTT. V usage is TRBV5-1 and J usage is TRBJ1-5; 7 bases line up with TRBD1. The CDR3 sequence is 16 residues long. V gave up 4 bases and J gave up 2 bases; unmatched junction bases: 9. Per the germline V gene, CDR1 is SGHRS and CDR2 is YFSETQ. The variable domain in full, with the rest retrieved from reference TRBV5-1 and TRBJ1-5, is KAGVTQTPRYLIKTRGQQVTLSCSPISGHRSVSWYQQTPGQGLQFLFEYFSETQRNKGNFPGRFSGRQFSNSRSEMNVSTLELGDSALYLCASSPGTVGGNQPQHFGDGTRLSIL.

This clone occurred a few times. The gene calls are TRBV13 and TRBJ1-1; D is uncertain. V lost 3 bases, J lost 2 bases, and 16 bases lay in between. CDR3 length equals 16 residues. Per germline, CDR1 PRHDT and CDR2 FYEKMQ (reference sequence). The CDR3 DNA is TGTGCCAGCAGCTTTGCTAGCAGGACGCATAACACTGAAGCTTTCTTT. Protein: CASSFASRTHNTEAFF.

The V call is TRBV6-4, the J call TRBJ1-1, with 11 bases fitting TRBD1. Trimming removed 2 bases from V and 5 bases from J; junction bases left unmatched: 1. Germline V gene data show CDR1 as MRHNA and CDR2 as SNTAGT. There are 14 residues in the CDR3. The CDR3 protein is CASSDGTGGTEAFF. The CDR3 nucleotides read TGTGCCAGCAGTGACGGGACAGGGGGAACTGAAGCTTTCTTT.

The V and J genes are TRBV29-1 and TRBJ2-7; 13 nucleotides line up with TRBD2. This CDR3 region has 15 residues. J gave up 3 bases and V 4 bases, and 6 bases lay outside the gene matches. Germline V gene lookup returns CDR1 SQVTM and CDR2 ANQGSEA. CDR3 sequence: CSVAGLAGKNYEQYF. CDR3 bases: TGCAGCGTTGCGGGACTAGCGGGGAAGAACTACGAGCAGTACTTC.

V and J are TRBV14 and TRBJ2-3, with D tentatively TRBD2 (6 bases). Germline V gives CDR1 SGHDN, CDR2 FVKESK. The CDR3 spans 18 residues. Trimming cost V 2 bases and J 0 bases, with 18 bases left between them. CDR3 loop: CASSQFPGTPTSTDTQYF. CDR3 nucleotide sequence: TGTGCCAGCAGCCAATTTCCCGGGACTCCTACTAGCACAGATACGCAGTATTTT.

The rearrangement joins TRBV9 to TRBJ2-5; no definite D call. This CDR3 has 11 amino acids. Germline CDR1 reads SGDLS; CDR2 reads YYNGEE. The V gene lost 2 bases and the J gene lost 3 bases, with 2 bases spanning the gap. The CDR3 is CASSVEETQYF. Written as DNA, the CDR3 is TGTGCCAGCAGCGTCGAAGAGACCCAGTACTTC.

The chain has TRBV7-9 and TRBJ1-2, with TRBD1 matching over 7 bases. CDR1 SEHNR and CDR2 FQNEAQ come from the germline V gene (reference sequence). J gave up 7 bases and V 6 bases, and 20 bases lay outside the gene matches. The CDR3 loop spans 17 amino acids. The CDR3 bases are TGTGCCAGCAGGGCCGACTGGCGGAGGGGGCCCGGGTGTGGCTACACCTTC. It translates to CASRADWRRGPGCGYTF.

J is TRBJ2-1 and V is TRBV11-3; TRBD2 agrees at 9 bases. The CDR3 covers 15 residues. After removal of 5 bases from V and 1 base from J, the junction contained 3 bases not matched to a gene. The germline gives CDR1 SGHNT, CDR2 YENEEA. The CDR3 coding sequence is TGTGCCAGCAGCCCCGGACTAGCGTCCTACAATGAGCAGTTCTTC. Its protein product is CASSPGLASYNEQFF. Variable domain in full (rest from reference TRBV11-3 and TRBJ2-1): EAGVVQSPRYKIIEKKQPVAFWCNPISGHNTLYWYLQNLGQGPELLIRYENEEAVDDSQLPKDRFSAERLKGVDSTLKIQPAELGDSAVYLCASSPGLASYNEQFFGPGTRLTVL.